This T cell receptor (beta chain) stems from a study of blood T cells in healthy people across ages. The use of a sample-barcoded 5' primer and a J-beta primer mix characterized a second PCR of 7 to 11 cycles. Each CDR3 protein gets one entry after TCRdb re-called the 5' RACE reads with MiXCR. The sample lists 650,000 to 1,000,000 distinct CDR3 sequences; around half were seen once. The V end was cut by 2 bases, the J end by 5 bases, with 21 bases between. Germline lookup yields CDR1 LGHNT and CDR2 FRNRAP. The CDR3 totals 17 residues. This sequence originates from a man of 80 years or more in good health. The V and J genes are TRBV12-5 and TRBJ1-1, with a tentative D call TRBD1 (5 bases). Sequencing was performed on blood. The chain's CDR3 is CASGLPGRTGWGTEAFF. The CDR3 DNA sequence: TGTGCTAGTGGTTTGCCGGGACGGACCGGATGGGGGACTGAAGCTTTCTTT.